The 2 T cell receptor beta chains below were found in one sample sequenced in a study of blood T cell repertoires in COVID-19. Here immunoSEQ multiplex PCR was the method, and the copy in TCRdb shows in-frame clones only, minus some. The sample has under 250,000 clones; approximately 86% are singletons. Sequenced: peripheral blood. The source is a woman aged 55-70 years who had recovered from COVID-19.

The CDR3 DNA reads as TGTGCCAGCAGTGCCAGCACAGGGGAGTATGGCTACACCTTC. Protein product: CASSASTGEYGYTF. The V and J genes are TRBV2 and TRBJ1-2; 7 nucleotides line up with TRBD1. Unmatched junction bases numbered 7, after V lost 4 bases and J lost 5 bases. The V gene's germline CDR1 is SNHLY and CDR2 FYNNEI. The CDR3 consists of 14 residues.

The genes are TRBV2 and TRBJ1-1; 9 nucleotides line up with TRBD1. Germline CDR1 is SNHLY and CDR2 is FYNNEI. This CDR3 contains 15 residues. Trimming took 10 bases from V and 1 from J; bases not matched to a gene: 10. The CDR3 DNA reads as TGTGCCACATTTCCCCCGGGACAGGGGAACACTGAAGCTTTCTTT. This codes for CATFPPGQGNTEAFF.